The 26 T cell receptor beta chains listed next were all sequenced from one sample in a study of shared clonotypes between healthy human individuals. Only in-frame clones appear in the TCRdb table, and some are missing; sequencing was by immunoSEQ multiplex PCR. The sample holds about 380,000 clones; 96% are singletons and the top ten take 0.32%. The sample was memory CD8+ T cells sorted from blood. Indicated subset: CD45RO+ cells pooled with CCR7-negative TemRA cells. All receptors come from a man aged 25 to 40 in good health.

The chain links TRBV11-2 to TRBJ2-2, with 10 bases lining up with TRBD1. The CDR3 is 15 amino acids. Germline V gene sequence: CDR1 SGHAT, CDR2 FQNNGV. J gave up 7 bases and V 5 bases, and 7 bases lay outside the gene matches. CDR3 protein: CASSPRDRGDGELFF. DNA of the CDR3: TGTGCCAGCAGCCCCCGGGACAGGGGTGACGGGGAGCTGTTTTTT.

In nucleotides, the CDR3 is TGTGCCTGGAGGCTTAGCGGGACACGCTACAATGAGCAGTTCTTC. Translating gives CAWRLSGTRYNEQFF. The gene calls are TRBV30 and TRBJ2-1; 8 nucleotides line up with TRBD2. Germline V CDR1 and CDR2: GTSNPN, SVGIG (reference sequence). The CDR3 totals 15 residues. With 3 bases clipped from V and 3 bases from J, the junction kept 7 bases outside the gene matches.

The V and J genes are TRBV20-1 and TRBJ1-2; D is uncertain. The V gene's germline CDR1 is DFQATT and CDR2 SNEGSKA (reference sequence). Trimming took off 6 bases at V and 5 bases at J, with 10 bases between the two ends. This CDR3 spans 11 amino acids. The CDR3 nucleotides read TGCAGTGCCCCGACTGAGTATGGCTACACCTTC. Encoded protein: CSAPTEYGYTF.

V gene TRBV27 combines with J gene TRBJ2-1, with 7 bases identical to TRBD2. This CDR3 has 14 residues. Germline V lookup: CDR1 MNHEY, CDR2 SMNVEV (reference sequence). Trimming removed 2 bases from V and 4 bases from J; junction bases left unmatched: 2. This chain's CDR3 is CASSLGGGYNEQFF. The CDR3 bases are TGTGCCAGCAGTTTAGGCGGGGGTTACAATGAGCAGTTCTTC.

The rearrangement uses TRBV5-1 and TRBJ1-1, with a tentative D call TRBD1 (6 bases). Germline V gene sequence: CDR1 SGHRS, CDR2 YFSETQ. The V end lost 4 bases, the J end lost 2 bases, and 12 bases lay between the germline ends. This CDR3 region has 14 residues. The chain's CDR3 is CASSTRDKNTEAFF. The CDR3 bases are TGCGCCAGCAGCACCCGGGACAAAAACACTGAAGCTTTCTTT.

The rearrangement joins TRBV20-1 to TRBJ1-3; D gene unclear. CDR1 and CDR2 from the germline V gene are DFQATT and SNEGSKA (reference sequence). V was trimmed by 3 bases and J by 4 bases, leaving 4 bases between them. This CDR3 is 11 amino acids long. CDR3 loop: CSARWGNTIYF. In nucleotides, the CDR3 is TGCAGTGCTAGGTGGGGAAACACCATATATTTT.

The chain has TRBV6-1 and TRBJ2-7, with 8 bases identical to TRBD2. The J segment lost 1 base and the V segment lost 3 bases, leaving 5 bases of the junction unmatched. The CDR3 is 15 residues long. The V gene's germline CDR1 is MNHNS and CDR2 SASEGT. The CDR3 bases are TGTGCCAGCAGTGACGCGGGACTAGGATCCTACGAGCAGTACTTC. Residues: CASSDAGLGSYEQYF.

The V call is TRBV4-1, the J call TRBJ2-3, with D tentatively TRBD2 (5 bases). Germline loops: CDR1 MGHRA, CDR2 YSYEKL. Trimming took 2 bases from V and 2 from J, leaving 14 bases between them. The CDR3 is 16 amino acids. The DNA of the CDR3 is TGCGCCAGCAGCCAATCGTCAGCGGCCTACACAGATACGCAGTATTTT. It specifies CASSQSSAAYTDTQYF.

Details on this clone: Mismatch with germline at one junction end may stem from a read error. The rearrangement links TRBV7-7 to TRBJ2-7; D might be TRBD1 (6 bases). Germline CDR1 is SSHAT and CDR2 is FNYEAQ (reference sequence). The CDR3 runs to 13 residues. This CDR3 is CASSLDRNYEQYF. The CDR3, as DNA: TGTGCTAGCAGCTTAGACAGGAACTACGAGCAGTACTTC.

To note about this clone: The identical CDR3 is also encoded by other nucleotide sequences in the sample. The CDR3 DNA is TGTGCCAGCAGCGGCGACAGTTACAATGAGCAGTTCTTC. As protein: CASSGDSYNEQFF. The rearrangement uses TRBV2 and TRBJ2-1, with a possible D match to TRBD1 (5 bases). Trimming removed 6 bases at V and 4 bases at J, with 10 bases between. Germline V gene data show CDR1 as SNHLY and CDR2 as FYNNEI. The CDR3 extends over 13 amino acids.

This clone was counted once. CDR3 residues: CSVVANTGELFF. The CDR3 DNA follows: TGCAGCGTTGTAGCGAACACCGGGGAGCTGTTTTTT. V gene TRBV29-1 combines with J gene TRBJ2-2; D ambiguous. The germline V gene has CDR1 SQVTM and CDR2 ANQGSEA. The CDR3 extends over 12 amino acids. V gave up 4 bases and J gave up 0 bases, with 3 bases separating them.

The genes are TRBV15 and TRBJ2-5; D tentatively fits TRBD1 or TRBD2 (5 bases each). CDR3 size: 16 residues. Looked up from germline, CDR1 is LNHNV and CDR2 is YYDKDF (reference sequence). V lost 0 bases, J lost 2 bases, and 13 bases lay in between. The CDR3 region has the DNA TGTGCCACCAGCAGAGATCGGGGACCCCTGCAAGAGACCCAGTACTTC. As protein: CATSRDRGPLQETQYF.

Of note for this clone: Germline and junction disagree at one end, which may indicate a read error. Written as DNA, the CDR3 is TGTGCCAGCAGCTTATCGGACCGGGACATCGGAAGGAACTTC. Translation gives CASSLSDRDIGRNF. The rearrangement uses TRBV7-8 and TRBJ2-7, with a weak D call TRBD1 (6 bases). The V gene's germline CDR1 is SGHVS and CDR2 FQNEAQ. The CDR3 has 14 residues.

The chain recombines TRBV25-1 with TRBJ2-1, with D uncertain. The CDR3 has 13 residues. CDR1 and CDR2 from the germline V gene are MGHDK and SYGVNS. V gave up 6 bases and J gave up 10 bases, with 16 bases separating them. The CDR3 DNA is TGTGCCAGCAGCCAAATTGGGGTTAAGGAGCAGTTCTTC. This gives the protein CASSQIGVKEQFF.

This rearrangement joins TRBV28 to TRBJ2-7; a possible D gene is TRBD1 (6 bases). The CDR3 has 13 amino acids. Germline assignment: CDR1 MDHEN and CDR2 SYDVKM. The V gene lost 4 bases and the J gene lost 2 bases, with 9 bases spanning the gap. The DNA of the CDR3 is TGTGCCAGCAGTTCAGGGGCCCCCTACGAGCAGTACTTC. Amino acids: CASSSGAPYEQYF.

The chain is built from TRBV6-5 and TRBJ1-3; a weak D match, TRBD1 (5 bases). The length of the CDR3 is 16 residues. Trimming left V 0 bases short and J 0 bases short, with 9 bases between. Germline V lookup: CDR1 MNHEY, CDR2 SVGAGI. The CDR3 spells CASSYSRQSSGNTIYF. The CDR3 nucleotides are TGTGCCAGCAGTTACTCGAGACAGTCCTCTGGAAACACCATATATTTT.

The rearrangement uses TRBV6-5 and TRBJ2-1, with 8 nucleotides matching TRBD2. The length of the CDR3 is 15 residues. V was pared by 5 bases and J by 6 bases, with 9 bases of the junction left unmatched. Germline lookup yields CDR1 MNHEY and CDR2 SVGAGI. CDR3 in DNA: TGTGCCAGCAGTACAACGGGACTAGAGACCAATGAGCAGTTCTTC. Amino acids: CASSTTGLETNEQFF.

The chain is built from TRBV6-6 and TRBJ1-1; tentative D call: TRBD1 (5 bases). This CDR3 spans 14 amino acids. The V and J ends lost 9 bases and 2 bases respectively, with 16 bases between them. Looked up from germline, CDR1 is MNHNY and CDR2 is SVGAGI (reference sequence). CDR3 sequence reads: CASYYPGGNTEAFF. CDR3 bases: TGTGCCAGTTATTATCCGGGGGGAAACACTGAAGCTTTCTTT.

The chain has TRBV5-8 and TRBJ1-5; 9 bases match TRBD1. V gave up 0 bases and J gave up 3 bases; unmatched junction bases: 4. Germline V gives CDR1 SGHTS, CDR2 YDEGEE. CDR3 size: 16 residues. CDR3 DNA sequence: TGTGCCAGCAGCTTGGCCGGGACAGGGATCAATCAGCCCCAGCATTTT. The encoded protein is CASSLAGTGINQPQHF.

The genes are TRBV14 and TRBJ1-5; D may be TRBD1 (5 bases). Trimming stripped 3 bases from V and 7 bases from J, with 10 bases between. The germline V gene has CDR1 SGHDN and CDR2 FVKESK. This CDR3 has 13 residues. CDR3 DNA sequence: TGTGCCAGCAGCCATTCAGGGTTGCAGCCCCAGCATTTT. It specifies CASSHSGLQPQHF.

The V call is TRBV28, the J call TRBJ2-7; 7 bases align to TRBD2. J was trimmed by 0 bases and V by 4 bases; bases with no gene match: 12. CDR1 is MDHEN and CDR2 is SYDVKM in the germline V gene. The CDR3 has 17 amino acids. The CDR3 sequence is CASSYPLGGGDSYEQYF. CDR3 sequence (DNA): TGTGCCAGCAGTTATCCCCTGGGGGGAGGGGACTCCTACGAGCAGTACTTC. Looking up the rest from reference TRBV28 and TRBJ2-7 gives the full variable domain: DVKVTQSSRYLVKRTGEKVFLECVQDMDHENMFWYRQDPGLGLRLIYFSYDVKMKEKGDIPEGYSVSREKKERFSLILESASTNQTSMYLCASSYPLGGGDSYEQYFGPGTRLTVT.

The V gene is TRBV5-5, the J gene TRBJ1-4; D gene uncertain. This CDR3 comprises 12 residues. The V end was cut by 4 bases, the J end by 8 bases, with 9 bases between. Germline lookup yields CDR1 SGHKS and CDR2 YYEKEE (reference sequence). CDR3 DNA: TGTGCCAGCAGCCCACAAGGCGAAAAACTGTTTTTT. Encoded protein: CASSPQGEKLFF.

The chain carries TRBV10-3 and TRBJ1-1, with 8 nucleotides matching TRBD1. V trimming: 9 bases; J trimming: 5 bases; junction bases outside the gene matches: 8. CDR3 length: 13 residues. Looked up from germline, CDR1 is ENHRY and CDR2 is SYGVKD. This CDR3 is CAIRTGSRTEAFF. The CDR3 nucleotides are TGTGCCATAAGGACAGGGTCGAGGACTGAAGCTTTCTTT.

CDR3 sequence reads: CASSPTGRGPYEQYF. The CDR3 nucleotides are TGTGCCAGCAGTCCTACAGGACGGGGCCCCTACGAGCAGTACTTC. The rearrangement links TRBV7-3 to TRBJ2-7; perhaps D is TRBD1 or TRBD2 (5 bases each). The CDR3 extends over 15 amino acids. V lost 6 bases and J lost 2, with 17 bases in between. Germline V lookup: CDR1 SGHTA, CDR2 FQGTGA.

The chain couples TRBV28 to TRBJ2-7; 8 bases map to TRBD1. The ends lost 4 bases at V and 5 bases at J; junction bases unmatched: 4. The CDR3 runs to 13 residues. The V gene's germline CDR1 is MDHEN and CDR2 SYDVKM. CDR3 loop: CASSWTGRDEQYF. The DNA for the CDR3 is TGTGCCAGCAGTTGGACAGGGCGGGACGAGCAGTACTTC.

About this clone: The identical CDR3 is also encoded by other nucleotide sequences in the sample. The chain joins TRBV5-1 to TRBJ2-5; a weak D match, TRBD2 (5 bases). The CDR3 contains 14 residues. Trimming left V 0 bases short and J 2 bases short, with 8 bases between. The germline V gene has CDR1 SGHRS and CDR2 YFSETQ. The CDR3 DNA sequence: TGCGCCAGCAGCTTGGTTTCGGGACAAGAGACCCAGTACTTC. This codes for CASSLVSGQETQYF.